These 4 T cell receptor beta chains were all obtained from the same sample, sequenced in a study of blood T cell repertoires in COVID-19. The assay was immunoSEQ multiplex PCR, and TCRdb's table has in-frame clones only and misses some. This table has 400,000 or so clones, more than 75% appearing once. Specimen: peripheral blood. These TCRs come from a human donor in a cohort sampled during active COVID-19.

The CDR3 region is CASSSGTGNHNEQFF. The DNA for the CDR3 is TGTGCCAGCAGCTCCGGGACAGGGAACCACAATGAGCAGTTCTTC. The chain combines TRBV11-1 with TRBJ2-1; 9 bases align to TRBD1. The V and J ends lost 4 bases and 5 bases, in that order; junction bases with no gene match: 6. Germline V CDR1 and CDR2: SGHAT, FQDESV (reference sequence). This CDR3 is built from 15 residues. Full variable domain (rest looked up from reference TRBV11-1 and TRBJ2-1): EAEVAQSPRYKITEKSQAVAFWCDPISGHATLYWYRQILGQGPELLVQFQDESVVDDSQLPKDRFSAERLKGVDSTLKIQPAELGDSAMYLCASSSGTGNHNEQFFGPGTRLTVL.

The chain recombines TRBV28 with TRBJ2-1; D is ambiguous. This CDR3 has 17 amino acids. Germline assignment: CDR1 MDHEN and CDR2 SYDVKM. V lost 6 bases, J lost 3 bases, and 21 bases lay in between. CDR3 coding DNA: TGTGCCAGCAGCCCTCCTCGCGGCCGGAGCCGCTACAATGAGCAGTTCTTC. Amino acid sequence: CASSPPRGRSRYNEQFF.

This clone was picked up one time. V gene TRBV2 combines with J gene TRBJ2-2, with 8 bases aligning to TRBD1. This CDR3 is built from 13 residues. Per germline, CDR1 SNHLY and CDR2 FYNNEI. After removal of 7 bases from V and 5 bases from J, the junction contained 3 bases not matched to a gene. CDR3 amino acids: CASTTGGTGELFF. The CDR3 DNA reads TGTGCCAGCACAACAGGGGGAACCGGGGAGCTGTTTTTT.

This rearrangement joins TRBV5-5 to TRBJ2-1, with TRBD1 as a possible D gene (6 bases). The CDR3 is made up of 15 amino acids. Germline CDR1 is SGHKS and CDR2 is YYEKEE (reference sequence). Between the trimmed V and J ends, which lost 2 bases and 5 bases, there was a span of 14 bases. CDR3 residues: CASSLNDRYHNEQFF. The CDR3 coding sequence is TGTGCCAGCAGCTTAAACGACAGGTACCACAATGAGCAGTTCTTC.